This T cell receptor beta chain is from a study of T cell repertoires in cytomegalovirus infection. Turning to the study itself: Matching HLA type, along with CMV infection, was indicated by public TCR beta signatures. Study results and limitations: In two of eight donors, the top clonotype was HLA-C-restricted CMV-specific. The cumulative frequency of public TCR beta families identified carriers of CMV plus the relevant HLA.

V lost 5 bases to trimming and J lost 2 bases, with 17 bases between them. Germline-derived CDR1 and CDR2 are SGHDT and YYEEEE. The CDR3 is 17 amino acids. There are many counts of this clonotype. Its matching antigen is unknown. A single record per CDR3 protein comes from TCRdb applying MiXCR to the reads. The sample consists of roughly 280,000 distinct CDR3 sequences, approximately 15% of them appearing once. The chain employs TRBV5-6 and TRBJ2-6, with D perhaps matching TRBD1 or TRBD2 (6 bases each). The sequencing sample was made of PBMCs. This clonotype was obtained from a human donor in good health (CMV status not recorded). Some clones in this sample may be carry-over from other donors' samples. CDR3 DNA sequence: TGTGCCAGCAGTTCCGGGGGCCCACTTACTGGGGCCAACGTCCTGACTTTC. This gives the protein CASSSGGPLTGANVLTF.